This TCR beta chain was identified in a study of cytomegalovirus exposure and HLA in healthy donors. Here immunoSEQ multiplex PCR was the method, and the copy in TCRdb shows in-frame clones only, minus some. Of about 110,000 clones listed, roughly nine tenths are singletons. CDR1 and CDR2 from the germline V gene are LGHNA and YSLEER. Trimming left V 1 base short and J 4 bases short, with 10 bases between. This CDR3 has 14 residues. The donors were part of the validation cohort of roughly 110 subjects. That cohort was separate from the first cohort, which comprised 666 subjects. The V call is TRBV4-3, the J call TRBJ1-1; D not resolved. The source of this sequence is a woman younger than 30 in good health and CMV-seronegative. The sequencing sample was made of PBMCs. This CDR3 is CASSQVMAVTEAFF. As DNA, the CDR3 is TGCGCCAGCAGCCAAGTTATGGCGGTCACTGAAGCTTTCTTT.